The 17 T cell receptor beta chains below all came from one sample that was sequenced in a study of shared clonotypes between healthy human individuals. Data came from immunoSEQ multiplex PCR; TCRdb stores just in-frame clones and leaves some out. The sample records about 2 million clones, about 94% being singletons. CD45RO-negative, CCR7-positively selected cells formed the naive CD8 fraction, excluding terminally differentiated effector memory CD45RA+ cells. The sequenced sample was naive CD8+ T cells sorted from blood. Every receptor here comes from a man younger than 30 in good health.

Points on this clone: Other DNA sequences of this sample code for an identical CDR3. The chain's CDR3 is CASSLDRESYEQYF. CDR3 in DNA: TGTGCCAGCAGCTTGGATCGGGAAAGCTACGAGCAGTACTTC. This chain joins TRBV5-4 and TRBJ2-7; D perhaps matches TRBD2 (5 bases). Trimming stripped 0 bases from V and 3 bases from J, with 10 bases between. Per the germline V gene, CDR1 is SGHNT and CDR2 is YYREEE (reference sequence). CDR3 length: 14 amino acids.

The chain links TRBV19 to TRBJ2-7; 8 bases map to TRBD1. V lost 7 bases and J lost 6; bases outside the gene matches: 11. CDR3 length equals 14 residues. Per the germline V gene, CDR1 is LNHDA and CDR2 is SQIVND (reference sequence). The CDR3 bases are TGTGCCAGTACCCCCCGGACAGGGATCGGCGAGCAGTACTTC. Amino acid sequence: CASTPRTGIGEQYF.

Concerning this clone itself: At one of its ends the junction is not consistent with the germline gene, which may arise from a read error. This rearrangement joins TRBV5-8 to TRBJ2-2; D is perhaps TRBD2 (5 bases). The germline V gene has CDR1 SGHTS and CDR2 YDEGEE. The CDR3 spans 17 residues. The CDR3 loop is CASSQDRGLFYTGELFF. CDR3 DNA sequence: TGCGCCAGCAGCCAAGACCGCGGACTTTTCTACACCGGGGAGCTGTTTTTT.

This chain connects TRBV30 to TRBJ2-5, with D possibly being TRBD2 (5 bases). The V gene's germline CDR1 is GTSNPN and CDR2 SVGIG (reference sequence). This CDR3 is 15 amino acids long. Trimming pared 5 bases from V and 5 bases from J, leaving 21 bases between. The CDR3 spells CAWQRDGLLRETQYF. In nucleotides, the CDR3 is TGTGCCTGGCAGCGCGACGGACTCCTCCGGGAGACCCAGTACTTC.

V usage is TRBV2 and J usage is TRBJ2-5; no clear D gene. CDR1 and CDR2 (germline): SNHLY, FYNNEI. The CDR3 covers 14 residues. V lost 3 bases, J lost 5 bases, and 13 bases lay in between. The CDR3 region is CASSEELRMETQYF. The DNA of the CDR3 is TGTGCCAGCAGTGAGGAACTGCGCATGGAGACCCAGTACTTC.

The CDR3 sequence is CATSRDRRVNYGYTF. The CDR3 DNA reads as TGTGCCACCAGCAGAGATCGCAGGGTGAACTATGGCTACACCTTC. V usage is TRBV15 and J usage is TRBJ1-2, with D tentatively TRBD1 (5 bases). Germline lookup yields CDR1 LNHNV and CDR2 YYDKDF (reference sequence). This CDR3 is 15 amino acids long. The ends were cut back, 0 bases at V and 2 bases at J, with 10 bases in the middle. Full variable domain (outside the CDR3, taken from reference TRBV15 and TRBJ1-2): DAMVIQNPRYQVTQFGKPVTLSCSQTLNHNVMYWYQQKSSQAPKLLFHYYDKDFNNEADTPDNFQSRRPNTSFCFLDIRSPGLGDTAMYLCATSRDRRVNYGYTFGSGTRLTVV.

V and J are TRBV28 and TRBJ2-5; 10 bases map to TRBD1. Trimming removed 3 bases from V and 5 bases from J; junction bases left unmatched: 6. This CDR3 is built from 15 residues. CDR1 and CDR2 (germline): MDHEN, SYDVKM. CDR3 nucleotides: TGTGCCAGCAGTTTGGGGACAGGGGCAGGGGAGACCCAGTACTTC. As protein: CASSLGTGAGETQYF.

Worth noting for this clone: Other nucleotide sequences from this sample produce the same CDR3. V usage is TRBV18 and J usage is TRBJ2-3; D remains ambiguous. The CDR3 covers 12 residues. The germline V and J ends were trimmed by 3 bases and 6 bases, with 7 bases remaining between them. Germline V gene sequence: CDR1 KGHSH, CDR2 LQKENI. The CDR3 here is CASSPPGDTQYF. For the CDR3, the DNA is TGTGCCAGCTCACCCCCCGGGGATACGCAGTATTTT.

The rearrangement links TRBV7-3 to TRBJ2-1, with 8 bases aligning to TRBD2. The CDR3 is 16 residues long. The germline V gene encodes CDR1 SGHTA and CDR2 FQGTGA. J was trimmed by 8 bases and V by 1 base; bases with no gene match: 10. The CDR3 protein is CASSLIPGGSPDEQFF. The CDR3 DNA follows: TGTGCCAGCAGCTTAATCCCGGGGGGGTCACCCGATGAGCAGTTCTTC. Full variable domain (remainder filled in from reference TRBV7-3 and TRBJ2-1): GAGVSQTPSNKVTEKGKYVELRCDPISGHTALYWYRQSLGQGPEFLIYFQGTGAADDSGLPNDRFFAVRPEGSVSTLKIQRTERGDSAVYLCASSLIPGGSPDEQFFGPGTRLTVL.

The rearrangement joins TRBV15 to TRBJ1-4; possibly TRBD1 for D (5 bases). V dropped 5 bases and J dropped 6 bases, with 16 bases sitting between them. Germline CDR1 reads LNHNV; CDR2 reads YYDKDF (reference sequence). The CDR3 loop spans 15 amino acids. The DNA for the CDR3 is TGTGCCACCAGCGGGGGAGCAGGGAGGGATGAAAAACTGTTTTTT. Encoded protein: CATSGGAGRDEKLFF.

The V call is TRBV28, the J call TRBJ1-2; D is unclear. V was clipped by 2 bases and J by 5 bases, with 12 bases between them. Germline lookup yields CDR1 MDHEN and CDR2 SYDVKM. The CDR3 length is 14 residues. The CDR3 sequence: CASSLTGIGYGYTF. The CDR3 DNA reads as TGTGCCAGCAGTTTAACCGGAATTGGGTATGGCTACACCTTC.

The rearrangement joins TRBV6-5 to TRBJ1-1; D gene unclear. V lost 8 bases to trimming and J lost 4 bases, with 20 bases between them. Per germline, CDR1 MNHEY and CDR2 SVGAGI. This CDR3 is built from 15 residues. The CDR3 nucleotides are TGTGCCAGCCATCACCTGGAGGGTTATGTCACTGAAGCTTTCTTT. Protein product: CASHHLEGYVTEAFF.

This chain links TRBV7-9 with TRBJ2-3; D ambiguous. V lost 5 bases and J lost 4, with 7 bases in between. CDR1 is SEHNR, CDR2 FQNEAQ, per germline (reference sequence). The CDR3 has 12 amino acids. CDR3 sequence (DNA): TGTGCCAGCAGCGAGTATCCAGATACGCAGTATTTT. It codes for CASSEYPDTQYF.

The chain employs TRBV5-1 and TRBJ2-7; weak D call: TRBD2 (5 bases). The length of the CDR3 is 15 residues. Looked up from germline, CDR1 is SGHRS and CDR2 is YFSETQ. Trimming removed 2 bases from V and 2 bases from J, with 14 bases in between. The CDR3 DNA is TGCGCCAGCAGCTTTTACGGAGCGGATACCTACGAGCAGTACTTC. Translating it yields CASSFYGADTYEQYF.

The chain employs TRBV2 and TRBJ2-1, with TRBD2 matching 9 bases. CDR1 and CDR2 (germline): SNHLY, FYNNEI. Trimming cost V 2 bases and J 8 bases; bases outside gene matches: 13. The CDR3 extends over 17 amino acids. CDR3 amino acids: CASSELAGGPFKDEQFF. The CDR3 bases are TGTGCCAGCAGTGAACTCGCGGGAGGGCCATTTAAGGATGAGCAGTTCTTC.

About this clone itself: Other DNA sequences in this specimen translate into the identical CDR3. In DNA form, the CDR3 reads TGCGCCAGCAGCCAAGATCCGGGGAGGAACACTGAAGCTTTCTTT. Encoded protein: CASSQDPGRNTEAFF. This chain connects TRBV4-1 to TRBJ1-1; D call uncertain. Trimming stripped 0 bases from V and 1 base from J, with 9 bases between. This CDR3 is 15 amino acids long. Germline V gene data show CDR1 as MGHRA and CDR2 as YSYEKL.

Comments on this clone: Other DNA sequences within the sample encode an identical CDR3. The chain links TRBV27 to TRBJ1-6; a possible D gene is TRBD1 (5 bases). Trimming removed 6 bases at V and 10 bases at J, with 13 bases between. Germline CDR1 is MNHEY and CDR2 is SMNVEV (reference sequence). The CDR3 is 13 amino acids. CDR3 region: CASSPSGGSPLHF. DNA for the CDR3: TGTGCCAGCAGCCCCTCCGGGGGGTCACCCCTCCACTTT.